The 19 T cell receptor beta chains reported below all come from one sample, sequenced in a study of cytomegalovirus exposure and HLA in healthy donors. Libraries were prepared by immunoSEQ multiplex PCR; TCRdb keeps only in-frame clonotypes and omits some of them. The sample lists approximately 300,000 clones, 75% to 90% occurring once. The specimen sequenced was PBMCs. These receptors all stem from a woman in her thirties in good health and CMV-seropositive.

The chain joins TRBV6-1 to TRBJ1-2; 11 positions agree with TRBD1. CDR1 is MNHNS, CDR2 SASEGT, per germline. After removal of 7 bases from V and 12 bases from J, the junction contained 13 bases not matched to a gene. This CDR3 spans 14 amino acids. CDR3 DNA sequence: TGTGCCAGCAAAGGAATGGGGACAGGGGGGGAAGACACCTTC. Its translation is CASKGMGTGGEDTF.

The CDR3: CASSEGYTGELFF. The CDR3 bases are TGTGCCAGCAGTGAGGGGTACACCGGGGAGCTGTTTTTT. This chain connects TRBV6-5 to TRBJ2-2; TRBD1 or TRBD2 may be the D gene (5 bases each). There are 13 residues in the CDR3. CDR1 is MNHEY and CDR2 is SVGAGI in the germline V gene. Trimming took off 5 bases at V and 3 bases at J, with 7 bases between the two ends.

This clone showed up just once. This chain uses TRBV4-2 with TRBJ2-7, with 11 bases matching TRBD2. The CDR3 has 16 amino acids. Germline V gives CDR1 LGHNA, CDR2 YNFKEQ. Trimming took 5 bases from V and 0 from J; bases not matched to a gene: 6. CDR3 bases: TGTGCCAGCAGCACCCTAGCGGGAGGAATCTCCTACGAGCAGTACTTC. This codes for CASSTLAGGISYEQYF.

This clone is a singleton in its sample. The chain recombines TRBV29-1 with TRBJ1-1, with D perhaps matching TRBD1 (5 bases). CDR3 length: 15 amino acids. Germline CDR1 SQVTM, CDR2 ANQGSEA. Trimming removed 7 bases from V and 1 base from J, with 19 bases in between. CDR3 DNA: TGCAGCGCCGGTACCGGGGGGGGTGGGAACACTGAAGCTTTCTTT. Translated, it gives CSAGTGGGGNTEAFF. Filled out from reference TRBV29-1 and TRBJ1-1, the complete variable domain reads SAVISQKPSRDICQRGTSLTIQCQVDSQVTMMFWYRQQPGQSLTLIATANQGSEATYESGFVIDKFPISRPNLTFSTLTVSNMSPEDSSIYLCSAGTGGGGNTEAFFGQGTRLTVV.

The rearrangement uses TRBV2 and TRBJ1-4; D possibly corresponds to TRBD1 (6 bases). CDR3 size: 13 residues. The V end was cut by 9 bases, the J end by 4 bases, with 12 bases between. From germline, CDR1 is SNHLY and CDR2 FYNNEI. This chain's CDR3 is CARRTALNEKLFF. The CDR3 nucleotides read TGTGCCAGAAGGACAGCGCTTAATGAAAAACTGTTTTTT.

The rearrangement joins TRBV6-6 to TRBJ2-3, with TRBD2 matching 12 bases. The CDR3 has 15 residues. V shed 7 bases, J shed 5 bases, and the junction held 7 bases outside the gene matches. Germline CDR1 and CDR2: MNHNY and SVGAGI (reference sequence). CDR3 sequence (DNA): TGTGCCAGCATCTCTAGCGGGGGGGCCATAGATACGCAGTATTTT. It is translated as CASISSGGAIDTQYF.

V gene TRBV5-6 combines with J gene TRBJ2-1; TRBD1 matches 10 bases. The length of the CDR3 is 16 residues. J lost 7 bases, V lost 4 bases, and 11 bases had no gene match. The germline V gene has CDR1 SGHDT and CDR2 YYEEEE. CDR3 sequence reads: CASSLYLTGGSNEQFF. The CDR3 nucleotides read TGTGCCAGCAGCCTATATCTGACAGGGGGCTCTAATGAGCAGTTCTTC. Filled out from reference TRBV5-6 and TRBJ2-1, the complete variable domain reads DAGVTQSPTHLIKTRGQQVTLRCSPKSGHDTVSWYQQALGQGPQFIFQYYEEEERQRGNFPDRFSGHQFPNYSSELNVNALLLGDSALYLCASSLYLTGGSNEQFFGPGTRLTVL.

In regard to this clone: The conserved phenylalanine or tryptophan is not found at the CDR3 terminus, so this likely reflects a read error. No DNA is shown, since the ends of the CDR3 on it are uncertain; the CDR3 is the one TCRdb lists. This chain uses TRBV2 with TRBJ1-2; the DNA was not used to check the table's D call, TRBD1. Germline CDR1 and CDR2: SNHLY and FYNNEI. The CDR3 is 8 amino acids in total, end residues counted. CDR3 protein: CASSQGSS.

This rearrangement joins TRBV7-9 to TRBJ2-1, with D hard to call. V lost 3 bases, J lost 9 bases, and 18 bases lay in between. Germline lookup yields CDR1 SEHNR and CDR2 FQNEAQ (reference sequence). CDR3 size: 15 residues. The CDR3 spells CASSFVLPTLGEQFF. The CDR3 region has the DNA TGTGCCAGCAGCTTCGTACTACCTACGTTGGGTGAGCAGTTCTTC.

This clone came up a few times. This sample includes further DNA sequences coding for the same CDR3. The chain uses TRBV5-4 and TRBJ1-2; D remains ambiguous. CDR3 length equals 13 residues. V was shortened by 0 bases and J by 5 bases, with 8 bases between the two germline ends. Per germline, CDR1 SGHNT and CDR2 YYREEE (reference sequence). CDR3 protein: CASSLGAQYGYTF. CDR3 coding DNA: TGTGCCAGCAGCTTGGGGGCCCAGTATGGCTACACCTTC. The whole variable domain, remainder taken from reference TRBV5-4 and TRBJ1-2, is ETGVTQSPTHLIKTRGQQVTLRCSSQSGHNTVSWYQQALGQGPQFIFQYYREEENGRGNFPPRFSGLQFPNYSSELNVNALELDDSALYLCASSLGAQYGYTFGSGTRLTVV.

The V gene is TRBV6-6, the J gene TRBJ2-3; D not certain. Trimming cost V 0 bases and J 1 base, with 8 bases left between them. CDR3 size: 15 residues. CDR1 and CDR2 from the germline V gene are MNHNY and SVGAGI (reference sequence). The CDR3 nucleotides read TGTGCCAGCAGTTACTCAAGAGGCGGCACAGATACGCAGTATTTT. Translated: CASSYSRGGTDTQYF.

The genes are TRBV28 and TRBJ2-2, with D hard to call. The germline V gene encodes CDR1 MDHEN and CDR2 SYDVKM. Trimming shortened V by 3 bases and J by 8 bases, and 4 bases separated the two germline ends. The CDR3 is 11 amino acids. The CDR3 region has the DNA TGTGCCAGCAGTTTTATTGGGGAGCTGTTTTTT. This gives the protein CASSFIGELFF.

The chain has TRBV7-8 and TRBJ2-4; D might be TRBD1 or TRBD2, each matching 5 bases. The CDR3 is 13 residues long. Per germline, CDR1 SGHVS and CDR2 FQNEAQ. The germline V and J ends were trimmed by 3 bases and 10 bases, with 13 bases remaining between them. CDR3 loop: CASSFGAGEIQYF. CDR3 bases: TGTGCCAGCAGCTTCGGGGCCGGGGAAATTCAGTACTTC.

The chain carries TRBV2 and TRBJ2-1, with TRBD2 matching 13 bases. Germline CDR1 is SNHLY and CDR2 is FYNNEI. Trimming removed 6 bases from V and 6 bases from J; junction bases left unmatched: 5. The CDR3 totals 15 residues. CDR3 nucleotides: TGTGCCAGCAGAAAGACTAGCGGGGGGATCAATGAGCAGTTCTTC. Protein sequence: CASRKTSGGINEQFF.

The V call is TRBV11-2, the J call TRBJ2-7; TRBD2 agrees at 7 bases. The CDR3 is made up of 16 amino acids. CDR1 SGHAT and CDR2 FQNNGV come from the germline V gene. V shed 2 bases and J 5 bases; nucleotides not matched to a gene: 12. CDR3 sequence reads: CASSLFSSGPLDEQYF. CDR3 coding DNA: TGTGCCAGCAGCTTATTTTCTAGCGGACCCCTCGACGAGCAGTACTTC.

This clone occurred a few times. The rearrangement joins TRBV5-6 to TRBJ2-3, with D possibly being TRBD1 (6 bases). Germline loops: CDR1 SGHDT, CDR2 YYEEEE. The CDR3 loop spans 15 amino acids. V was pared by 3 bases and J by 2 bases, with 13 bases between. CDR3 loop: CASSSSEGDTDTQYF. DNA for the CDR3: TGTGCCAGCAGCTCCTCTGAGGGGGACACAGATACGCAGTATTTT.

The chain links TRBV29-1 to TRBJ2-1; 9 bases are shared with TRBD2. Trimming cost V 4 bases and J 12 bases; bases outside gene matches: 7. The CDR3 spans 12 residues. Germline V gene sequence: CDR1 SQVTM, CDR2 ANQGSEA. For the CDR3, the DNA is TGCAGCGTTGTATCGAGCGGGAGGTGGCAGTTCTTC. Translating it yields CSVVSSGRWQFF.

The chain combines TRBV2 with TRBJ1-4; 7 nucleotides agree with TRBD1. V trimming: 4 bases; J trimming: 0 bases; junction bases outside the gene matches: 5. The germline V gene encodes CDR1 SNHLY and CDR2 FYNNEI. This CDR3 has 16 amino acids. The CDR3 DNA reads as TGTGCCAGCAGTGGGAGGACAGGTTCAACTAATGAAAAACTGTTTTTT. Encoded protein: CASSGRTGSTNEKLFF.

In its sample, this clone was seen once. The gene calls are TRBV28 and TRBJ2-1; possibly TRBD2 for D (6 bases). Germline V CDR1 and CDR2: MDHEN, SYDVKM. This CDR3 region has 14 residues. Trimming removed 6 bases at V and 5 bases at J, with 14 bases between. The CDR3 DNA is TGTGCCAGCAGCCCGGGACTTATGAACAATGAGCAGTTCTTC. Amino acids: CASSPGLMNNEQFF. Combining the CDR3 with reference TRBV28 and TRBJ2-1 gives the whole variable domain DVKVTQSSRYLVKRTGEKVFLECVQDMDHENMFWYRQDPGLGLRLIYFSYDVKMKEKGDIPEGYSVSREKKERFSLILESASTNQTSMYLCASSPGLMNNEQFFGPGTRLTVL.